This T cell receptor beta chain was sequenced in a study of Ad26.COV2.S vaccination and SARS-CoV-2 variants. On this clone itself: Its antigen is undetermined.

With 0 bases removed from V and 1 base from J, the gap between germline ends came to 12 bases. This CDR3 has 16 residues. Germline loops: CDR1 SGHTA, CDR2 FQGNSA. Using immunoSEQ multiplex PCR, the repertoire was profiled, and TCRdb retains in-frame clones only, with some absent. The table records hundreds of thousands of clones, about 91% of them present only once. Study outcomes and limitations: For non-spike TCRs, breadth in vaccine recipients resembled that in placebo recipients. TCR breadth and depth estimates may have understated total T cell responses. Post-vaccination breadth of spike-specific CD8+ and CD4+ T cell responses was reportedly substantial. Relative to placebo recipients, vaccine recipients exhibited elevated spike-specific TCR breadth.

This receptor was taken from a human donor who had recovered from COVID-19. This specimen consisted of peripheral blood, obtained after recovery from COVID-19. The rearrangement joins TRBV7-2 to TRBJ2-5; possible D gene TRBD1, 5 bases. The CDR3 reads CASSLASTGSQETQYF. For the CDR3, the DNA is TGTGCCAGCAGCTTAGCGTCTACAGGTTCCCAAGAGACCCAGTACTTC.